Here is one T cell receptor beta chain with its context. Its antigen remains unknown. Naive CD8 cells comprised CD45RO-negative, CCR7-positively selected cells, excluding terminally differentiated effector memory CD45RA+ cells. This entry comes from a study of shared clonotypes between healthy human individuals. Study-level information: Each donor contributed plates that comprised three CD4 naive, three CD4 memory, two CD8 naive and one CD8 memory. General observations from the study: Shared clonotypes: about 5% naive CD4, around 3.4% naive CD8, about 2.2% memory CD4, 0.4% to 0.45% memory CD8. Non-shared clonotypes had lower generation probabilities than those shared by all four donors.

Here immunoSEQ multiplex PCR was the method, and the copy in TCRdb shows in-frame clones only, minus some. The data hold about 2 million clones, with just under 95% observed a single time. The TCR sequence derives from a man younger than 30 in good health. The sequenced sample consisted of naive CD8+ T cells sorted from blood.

CDR3 amino acids: CASSVRDFSYNEQFF. CDR3 nucleotides: TGTGCCAGCAGTGTCCGAGACTTCAGCTACAATGAGCAGTTCTTC. The rearrangement joins TRBV6-1 to TRBJ2-1; unclear D gene. Per the germline V gene, CDR1 is MNHNS and CDR2 is SASEGT. Trimming took 4 bases from V and 3 from J, leaving 13 bases between them. This CDR3 region has 15 residues.